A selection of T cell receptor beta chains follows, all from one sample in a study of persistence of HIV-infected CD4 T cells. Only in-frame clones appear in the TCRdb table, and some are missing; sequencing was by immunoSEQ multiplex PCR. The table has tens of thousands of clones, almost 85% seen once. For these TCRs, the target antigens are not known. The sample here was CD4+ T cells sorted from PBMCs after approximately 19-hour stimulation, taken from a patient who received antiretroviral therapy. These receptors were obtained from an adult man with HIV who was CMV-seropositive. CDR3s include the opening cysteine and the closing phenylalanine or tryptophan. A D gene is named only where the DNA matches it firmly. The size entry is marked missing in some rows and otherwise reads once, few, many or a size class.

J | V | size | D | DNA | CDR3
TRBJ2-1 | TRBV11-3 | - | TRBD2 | TGTGCCAGCAGCTTAGCGGGGGGGCCGTTCAATGAGCAGTTCTTC | CASSLAGGPFNEQFF
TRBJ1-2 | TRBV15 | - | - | TGTGCCACCAGCAGAGATCCTGGCAACAACTATGGCTACACCTTC | CATSRDPGNNYGYTF
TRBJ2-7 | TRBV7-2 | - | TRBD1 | TGTGCCAGCAGCCCGACAGGGGGCGTTTCCTACTACGAGCAGTACTTC | CASSPTGGVSYYEQYF
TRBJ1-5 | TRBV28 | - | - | TGTGCCAGCATCCCTGGACTATTTACAGGTCAGCCCCAGCATTTT | CASIPGLFTGQPQHF
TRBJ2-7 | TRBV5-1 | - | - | TGCGCCAGCAGCTTGGGAGACTCATCTAGGACCTACGAGCAGTACTTC | CASSLGDSSRTYEQYF
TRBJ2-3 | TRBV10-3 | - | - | TGTGCCATCAGTGACCAGGAGGTGGATACGCAGTATTTT | CAISDQEVDTQYF
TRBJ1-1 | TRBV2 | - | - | TGTGCCAGCAGTGAAGTTAGAGGGGTGAACACTGAAGCTTTCTTT | CASSEVRGVNTEAFF
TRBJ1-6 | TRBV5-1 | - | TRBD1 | TGCGCCAGCAGCTCCTCGGACAGGGACTCCTATAATTCACCCCTCCACTTT | CASSSSDRDSYNSPLHF
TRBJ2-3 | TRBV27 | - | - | TGTGCCAGCAGTTTTAACTTAGCATCCCGCGATACGCAGTATTTT | CASSFNLASRDTQYF
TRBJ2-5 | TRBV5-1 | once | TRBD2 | TGCGCCAGCAGCTTGATGGGACCTCGACTAGCGGGGGGTCAAGAGACCCAGTACTTC | CASSLMGPRLAGGQETQYF
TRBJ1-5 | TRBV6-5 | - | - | TGTGCCAGCACTCCCGGGGGGACTAATCAGCCCCAGCATTTT | CASTPGGTNQPQHF
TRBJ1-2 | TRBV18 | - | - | TGTGCCAGCTCACCACAGAGAAGGGAGTTCTATGGCTACACCTTC | CASSPQRREFYGYTF
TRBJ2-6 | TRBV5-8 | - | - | TGTGCCAGCAGCTTCTCAGCCGGTCGGATCCTCGCCAACGTCCTGACTTTC | CASSFSAGRILANVLTF
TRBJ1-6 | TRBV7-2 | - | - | TGTGCCAGCAGCTTTGCAGGGCCAAAGAATTCACCCCTCCACTTT | CASSFAGPKNSPLHF
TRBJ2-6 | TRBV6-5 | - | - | TGTGCCAGCAGTTTCTCCCAGTCGGGGGCCAACGTCCTGACTTTC | CASSFSQSGANVLTF
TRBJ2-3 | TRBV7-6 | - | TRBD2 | TGTGCCAGCAGCCCCCTAGCGGGGGTAACAGATACGCAGTATTTT | CASSPLAGVTDTQYF
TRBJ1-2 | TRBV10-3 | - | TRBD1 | TGTGCCATCAGTGAGTCGAAACAGGGGCGTTATGGCTACACCTTC | CAISESKQGRYGYTF
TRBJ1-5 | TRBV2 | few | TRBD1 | TGTGCCAGCAGTAGACAGGGGGGTAGGAGCAATCAGCCCCAGCATTTT | CASSRQGGRSNQPQHF
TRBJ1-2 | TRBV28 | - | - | TGTGCCAGCAGTCCCTTGGACGGCGATGGCTACACCTTC | CASSPLDGDGYTF
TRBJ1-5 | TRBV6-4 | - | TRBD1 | TGTGCCAGCAGCCCAGAGGGGGCAGGCGGGCAGCCCCAGCATTTT | CASSPEGAGGQPQHF
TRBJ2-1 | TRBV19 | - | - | TGTGCCAGTAGTCCTGGTTCAGTCGTTAATGAGCAGTTCTTC | CASSPGSVVNEQFF
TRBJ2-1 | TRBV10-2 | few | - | TGCGCCAGCAGTGATCCTAGCGTATACATCTACAATGAGCAGTTCTTC | CASSDPSVYIYNEQFF
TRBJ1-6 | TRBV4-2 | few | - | TGTGCCAGCAGCGCCAGGTTGGGTTCACCCCTCCACTTT | CASSARLGSPLHF
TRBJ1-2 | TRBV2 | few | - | TGTGCCAGCAGATGGGAAGCGATTTCTCGGGGCTACACCTTC | CASRWEAISRGYTF
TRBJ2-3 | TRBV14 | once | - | TGTGCCAGCAGCCTGGGAGATACGCAGTATTTT | CASSLGDTQYF
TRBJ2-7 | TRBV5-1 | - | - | TGCGCCAGCAGGGTCGGCAGTTCCTACGAGCAGTACTTC | CASRVGSSYEQYF
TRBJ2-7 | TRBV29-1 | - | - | TGCAGCGTTTATATTGCGGCGCCGTACGAGCAGTACTTC | CSVYIAAPYEQYF
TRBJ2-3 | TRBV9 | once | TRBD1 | TGTGCCAGCAGCGAATGGACAGGGGGCGCAGATACGCAGTATTTT | CASSEWTGGADTQYF
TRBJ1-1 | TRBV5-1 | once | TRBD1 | TGCGCCAGCAGTCGGGACAGGGGGATACGCCTTGGCACTGAAGCTTTCTTT | CASSRDRGIRLGTEAFF
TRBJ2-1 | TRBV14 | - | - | TGTGCCAGCAGCCCCTTACAGAGGAGCTCCTACAATGAGCAGTTCTTC | CASSPLQRSSYNEQFF
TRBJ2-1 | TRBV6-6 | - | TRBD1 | TGTGCCAGCAGTCTGTTGGACAGGAACAATGAGCAGTTCTTC | CASSLLDRNNEQFF
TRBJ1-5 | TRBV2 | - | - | TGTGCCGGGGCGCGCGGGCCAGGGCAGCCCCAGCATTTT | CAGARGPGQPQHF
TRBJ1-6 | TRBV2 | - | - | TGTGCCACTCTGACATTCAATAATTCACCCCTCCACTTT | CATLTFNNSPLHF
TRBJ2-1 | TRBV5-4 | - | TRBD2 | TGTGCCAGCAGCTTGGCCGGGACTAGCGGGGGGGCCCGTAAAAATGAGCAGTTCTTC | CASSLAGTSGGARKNEQFF
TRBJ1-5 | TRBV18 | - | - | TGTGCCAGCTCATTCACGGGACTTAGCAATCAGCCCCAGCATTTT | CASSFTGLSNQPQHF
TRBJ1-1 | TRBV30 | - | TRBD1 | TGTGCCTGGAGGGTAGAGGGGGCTTTAGACACTGAAGCTTTCTTT | CAWRVEGALDTEAFF
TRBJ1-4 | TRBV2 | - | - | TGTGCCAGCAGTGACCCGGATATGGAATCAACTAATGAAAAACTGTTTTTT | CASSDPDMESTNEKLFF
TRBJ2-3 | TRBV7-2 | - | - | TGTGCCAGCAGCTTGGGGGGCGCCGGCACAGATACGCAGTATTTT | CASSLGGAGTDTQYF
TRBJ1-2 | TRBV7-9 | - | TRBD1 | TGTGCCAGCAGCTTAGGGGACAGGGGAAACTATGGCTACACCTTC | CASSLGDRGNYGYTF
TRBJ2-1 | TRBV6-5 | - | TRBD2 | TGTGCCAGCAGTAGGACTAGCGGGGGATACAATGAGCAGTTCTTC | CASSRTSGGYNEQFF
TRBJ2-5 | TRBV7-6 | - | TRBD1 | TGTGCCAGTAGCAGGGACAGGGGGGCTGAGACCCAGTACTTC | CASSRDRGAETQYF
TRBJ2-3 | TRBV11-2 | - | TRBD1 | TGTGCCAGCAGCTTAGATGGGGCGGATGGGACAGGGATCGATACGCAGTATTTT | CASSLDGADGTGIDTQYF
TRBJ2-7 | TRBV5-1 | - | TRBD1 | TGCGCCAGCAGCTCCGGGGGACAGGGAACTAACGAGCAGTACTTC | CASSSGGQGTNEQYF
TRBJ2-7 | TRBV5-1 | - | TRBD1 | TGCGCCAGCAGCAAAGGACAGGAGCCGCTCTACGAGCAGTACTTC | CASSKGQEPLYEQYF
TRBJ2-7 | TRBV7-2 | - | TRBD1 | TGTGCCAGCGGAGAGGGGGCCGGAAACGAGCAGTACTTC | CASGEGAGNEQYF
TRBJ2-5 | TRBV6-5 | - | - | TGTGCCAGCACCCGACCTGGGGAGACCCAGTACTTC | CASTRPGETQYF
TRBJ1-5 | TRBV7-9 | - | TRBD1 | TGTGCCAGCAGCGGATGGACAGGGGAAGCCTATAGCAATCAGCCCCAGCATTTT | CASSGWTGEAYSNQPQHF
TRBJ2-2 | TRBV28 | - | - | TGTGCCAGCAGTTGGGGGCCAGGGCCCGGGGAGCTGTTTTTT | CASSWGPGPGELFF
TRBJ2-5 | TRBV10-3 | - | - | TGTGCCATCAGTGAGCCAGGTTACCAGCAGACCCAGTACTTC | CAISEPGYQQTQYF
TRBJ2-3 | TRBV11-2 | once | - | TGTGCCAGCAGCTCGAAGGGGGGCGGGACAGATACGCAGTATTTT | CASSSKGGGTDTQYF
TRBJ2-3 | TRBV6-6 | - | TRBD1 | TGTGCCAGCAGTCGACAGGGTGTTCTGAACACAGATACGCAGTATTTT | CASSRQGVLNTDTQYF
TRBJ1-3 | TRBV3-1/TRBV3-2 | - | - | TGTGCCAGCACCAACCGGGGGACTGGAAACACCATATATTTT | CASTNRGTGNTIYF
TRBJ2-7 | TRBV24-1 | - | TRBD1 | TGTGCCACCAGTGATTCGGGACAGGGGAACCTCTACGAGCAGTACTTC | CATSDSGQGNLYEQYF
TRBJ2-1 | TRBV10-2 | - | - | TGCGCCAGCAGTGAGGGGGCCACTGAGCAGTTCTTC | CASSEGATEQFF
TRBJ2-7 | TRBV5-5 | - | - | TGTGCCAGCAGCCCCCAGGTCCTGGCCTACGAGCAGTACTTC | CASSPQVLAYEQYF
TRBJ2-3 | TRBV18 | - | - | TGTGCCAGCTCAGGGGTAGCGAGCACAGATACGCAGTATTTT | CASSGVASTDTQYF
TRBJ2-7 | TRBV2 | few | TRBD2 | TGTGCCAGCAGTGAAGCGCGGGGGGCCGCCATTTGGTACGAGCAGTACTTC | CASSEARGAAIWYEQYF
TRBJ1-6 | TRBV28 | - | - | TGTGCCAGCAGTTTCCCGAGCTCCTATAATTCACCCCTCCACTTT | CASSFPSSYNSPLHF
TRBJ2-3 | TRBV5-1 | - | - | TGCGCCAGCTCGCGCCTAGGGAGCACAGATACGCAGTATTTT | CASSRLGSTDTQYF